Each of the 3 T cell receptor beta chains below was sequenced from the same sample in a study of vaccination and CD4 T cells after COVID-19. Their antigens remain unidentified. Described treatment: approximately 9-day PBMC culture with coronavirus spike peptide pools or control peptides (ViraFEST assay). Cultured CD4+ T cell DNA underwent sequencing with the Oncomine TCR Beta short-read assay. TCRdb reprocessed the PCR reads via MiXCR and lists one record per CDR3 protein. In the table there are about 18,000 distinct CDR3 sequences, roughly 52% of which are singletons. Sequencing was performed on CD4+ T cells from blood, cultured in vitro. These receptor sequences come from a human donor who had recovered from COVID-19.

The rearrangement joins TRBV24-1 to TRBJ2-7; 9 bases are shared with TRBD1. The J segment lost 3 bases and the V segment lost 7 bases, leaving 3 bases of the junction unmatched. CDR3 length: 13 residues. Germline V gene lookup returns CDR1 KGHDR and CDR2 SFDVKD. This CDR3 is CATSQTGGYEQYF. Written as DNA, the CDR3 is TGTGCCACCAGCCAGACAGGGGGCTACGAGCAGTACTTC.

This clonotype is a singleton in its sample. The V call is TRBV6-5, the J call TRBJ1-3, with 7 positions matching TRBD1. The V and J ends lost 4 bases and 2 bases, in that order; junction bases with no gene match: 5. Germline CDR1 MNHEY, CDR2 SVGAGI. This CDR3 is 15 amino acids long. The chain's CDR3 is CASSSDRYPGNTIYF. Written as DNA, the CDR3 is TGTGCCAGCAGTTCGGACAGGTACCCTGGAAACACCATATATTTT.

The chain joins TRBV6-1 to TRBJ1-4, with 8 bases that match TRBD1. V trimming: 8 bases; J trimming: 6 bases; junction bases outside the gene matches: 2. This CDR3 has 12 amino acids. Germline V gives CDR1 MNHNS, CDR2 SASEGT. The CDR3: CASSTGDEKLFF. The CDR3 region has the DNA TGTGCCAGCTCGACAGGGGATGAAAAACTGTTTTTT.